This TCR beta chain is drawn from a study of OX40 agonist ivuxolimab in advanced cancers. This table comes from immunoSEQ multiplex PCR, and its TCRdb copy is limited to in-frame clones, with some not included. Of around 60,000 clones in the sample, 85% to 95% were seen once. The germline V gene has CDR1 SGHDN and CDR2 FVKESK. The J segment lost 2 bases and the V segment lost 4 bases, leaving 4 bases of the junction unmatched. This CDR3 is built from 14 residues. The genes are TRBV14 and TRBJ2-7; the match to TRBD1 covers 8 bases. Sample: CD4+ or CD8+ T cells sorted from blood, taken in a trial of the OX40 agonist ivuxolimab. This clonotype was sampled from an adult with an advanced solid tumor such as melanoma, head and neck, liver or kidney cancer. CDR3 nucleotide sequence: TGTGCCAGCAGCCCAGGACAGGGTCCCTACGAGCAGTACTTC. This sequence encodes CASSPGQGPYEQYF.